Given below is one T cell receptor (beta chain) in context. The antigen is undetermined. MiXCR, run by TCRdb on the 5' RACE reads, gives a single entry per CDR3 protein. The table records about 200,000 distinct CDR3 sequences, 10% to 13% of them present only once. Germline assignment: CDR1 MNHNS and CDR2 SASEGT. With 7 bases clipped from V and 3 bases from J, the junction kept 9 bases outside the gene matches. This CDR3 has 15 residues. These data are taken from a study of identical twins. Study results and caveats: Monozygotic twins shared more out-of-frame TCR alpha than recombination models predicted. Insertion counts were lower in abundant cord blood beta clonotypes, a trend that memory repertoires did not show.

The sequencing sample was made of memory T cells sorted from blood. This chain connects TRBV6-1 to TRBJ2-7; 10 nucleotides match TRBD2. The receptor was isolated from a man aged 45-65 years in good health. CDR3 in amino acids: CASTPASGGRYEQYF. CDR3 in DNA: TGTGCCAGCACCCCCGCTAGCGGGGGCCGCTACGAGCAGTACTTC.